These T cell receptor beta chains were read from a single sample in a study of T-cell reconstitution after alpha-beta-depleted transplantation in children. TCRdb redid the calling of the PCR reads with MiXCR, one entry per CDR3 protein. The sample consists of almost 500,000 distinct CDR3 sequences, about 12% of them appearing once. Sequencing used PBMCs from the stem cell graft donor, obtained from the stem cell graft. All receptors come from a human donor who donated a stem cell graft to a child with combined immunodeficiency. CDR3s include the opening cysteine and the closing phenylalanine or tryptophan. Each record gives: D gene, J gene, clone size, V gene, CDR3 DNA, CDR3 protein. A D gene is named only where the DNA matches it firmly. Rows may omit the clone size; those that give it use once, few, many or a size class.

>TRBD1|TRBJ1-5|many|TRBV12-3/TRBV12-4
TGTGCCAGCAGTCTTGGACAGGGGCGGAGCAATCAGCCCCAGCATTTT
CASSLGQGRSNQPQHF
>-|TRBJ2-1|-|TRBV7-2
TGTGCCAGCAGCTTAGGTTTCGAGCAGTTCTTC
CASSLGFEQFF
>TRBD1|TRBJ2-3|few|TRBV24-1
TGTGCCACCAGTGACCCGGACAGGGCCAGCACAGATACGCAGTATTTT
CATSDPDRASTDTQYF
>-|TRBJ2-1|few|TRBV9
TGTGCCAGCAGCGTCGGGGAGAATGAGCAGTTCTTC
CASSVGENEQFF
>-|TRBJ2-3|few|TRBV7-2
TGTGCCAGCAGCTTAGCGGGCCAGCGGAGCACAGATACGCAGTATTTT
CASSLAGQRSTDTQYF
>TRBD1|TRBJ2-6|-|TRBV20-1
TGCAGTGCTCAGGGGGCGCAAGACTCTGGGGCCAACGTCCTGACTTTC
CSAQGAQDSGANVLTF
>-|TRBJ2-5|few|TRBV6-2/TRBV6-3
TGTGCCAGCGGGACTGGACTATATTCGGAGACCCAGTACTTC
CASGTGLYSETQYF
>TRBD2|TRBJ2-1|many|TRBV6-1
TGTGCCAGCACCCCAGCGGGAACTTACAATGAGCAGTTCTTC
CASTPAGTYNEQFF
>-|TRBJ2-1|-|TRBV30
TGTGCCTGGAGTAAGACCCAGCGTGATGAGCAGTTCTTC
CAWSKTQRDEQFF
>TRBD1|TRBJ1-4|-|TRBV3-1
TGTGCCAGCAGCTCGGGACAGGCAAATGAAAAACTGTTTTTT
CASSSGQANEKLFF
>TRBD2|TRBJ2-7|few|TRBV29-1
TGCAGCGTTGGGGGGGCTAGCGGGTTTTCCTACGAGCAGTACTTC
CSVGGASGFSYEQYF
>TRBD1|TRBJ1-2|few|TRBV24-1
TGTGCCACCAGTGATTGGGACAGGACCTATGGCTACACCTTC
CATSDWDRTYGYTF
>-|TRBJ1-5|many|TRBV12-3/TRBV12-4
TGTGCCAGCAGTTGGGGGACCAGCAATCAGCCCCAGCATTTT
CASSWGTSNQPQHF
>-|TRBJ1-2|few|TRBV20-1
TGCAGTGCTAGGACAGAACCCTATGGCTACACCTTC
CSARTEPYGYTF
>TRBD2|TRBJ2-7|few|TRBV5-1
TGCGCCAGCACCGGACTAGCGGGAGAATTCTACGAGCAGTACTTC
CASTGLAGEFYEQYF
>-|TRBJ1-5|-|TRBV28
TGTGCCAGCAGTTTTTCTTCGGGGGGTCGGTGGCCCCAGCATTTT
CASSFSSGGRWPQHF
>TRBD1|TRBJ2-7|few|TRBV6-2/TRBV6-3
TGTGCCAGCAGTTACACCCTGCGGCAGGGGGTCCCTTACGAGCAGTACTTC
CASSYTLRQGVPYEQYF
>TRBD1|TRBJ2-7|many|TRBV6-5
TGTGCCAGCTTGTCTGGGACAGGGGACGAGCAGTACTTC
CASLSGTGDEQYF
>-|TRBJ2-7|few|TRBV25-1
TGTGCCAGCAGTGAAGAAGACACCTCCTACGAGCAGTACTTC
CASSEEDTSYEQYF
>-|TRBJ1-5|-|TRBV20-1
TGCAGTGCTAGATTTGCCAACAATCAGCCCCAGCATTTT
CSARFANNQPQHF
>-|TRBJ1-2|-|TRBV5-1
TGCGCCAGCAGCTTCGGGAGAGAGTTAAACTATGGCTACACCTTC
CASSFGRELNYGYTF
>-|TRBJ1-5|many|TRBV12-3/TRBV12-4
TGTGCCAGCAGTCATGACGGGTATAGCAATCAGCCCCAGCATTTT
CASSHDGYSNQPQHF
>TRBD2|TRBJ2-1|many|TRBV12-3/TRBV12-4
TGTGCCAGCAGTTTTTTTCCCGGGGGGGGTGAGCAGTTCTTC
CASSFFPGGGEQFF
>-|TRBJ2-1|-|TRBV11-3
TGTGCCAGCAGCTTAGAGGTCTACGGTGAGCAGTTCTTC
CASSLEVYGEQFF
>-|TRBJ1-3|many|TRBV29-1
TGCAGCGTTGAAGGTCAGCGGGACTCTGGAAACACCATATATTTT
CSVEGQRDSGNTIYF
>TRBD1|TRBJ1-5|-|TRBV6-1
TGTGCCAGCAGCGATAGATTCGAGACAGGGGTCTTGGATCAGCCCCAGCATTTT
CASSDRFETGVLDQPQHF
>TRBD1|TRBJ2-1|many|TRBV20-1
TGCAGTGCTACCGGACAGGGCAATGAGCAGTTCTTC
CSATGQGNEQFF